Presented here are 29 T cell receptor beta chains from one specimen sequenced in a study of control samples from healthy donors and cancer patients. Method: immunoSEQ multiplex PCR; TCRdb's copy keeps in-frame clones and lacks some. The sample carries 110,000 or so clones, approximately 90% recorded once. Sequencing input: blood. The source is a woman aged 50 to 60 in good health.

As DNA, the CDR3 is TGTGCCAGCAGCGTCCGAACAGGGAGGACCGGAGAGACCCAGTACTTC. This sequence encodes CASSVRTGRTGETQYF. The rearrangement joins TRBV7-2 to TRBJ2-5; D tentatively reads TRBD1 or TRBD2 (6 bases each). This CDR3 is built from 16 residues. CDR1 SGHTA and CDR2 FQGNSA come from the germline V gene. Trimming took 5 bases from V and 4 from J, leaving 20 bases between them. Full variable domain (outside the CDR3, taken from reference TRBV7-2 and TRBJ2-5): GAGVSQSPSNKVTEKGKDVELRCDPISGHTALYWYRQSLGQGLEFLIYFQGNSAPDKSGLPSDRFSAERTGGSVSTLTIQRTQQEDSAVYLCASSVRTGRTGETQYFGPGTRLLVL.

The CDR3 sequence: CASSQNPRGAGSYNEQFF. CDR3 DNA sequence: TGCGCCAGCAGCCAGAACCCCCGGGGGGCCGGCTCCTACAATGAGCAGTTCTTC. The chain has TRBV4-3 and TRBJ2-1, with a weak D call TRBD2 (7 bases). Germline V gives CDR1 LGHNA, CDR2 YSLEER. The CDR3 covers 18 residues. V was cut by 3 bases and J by 0 bases, with 18 bases left in between.

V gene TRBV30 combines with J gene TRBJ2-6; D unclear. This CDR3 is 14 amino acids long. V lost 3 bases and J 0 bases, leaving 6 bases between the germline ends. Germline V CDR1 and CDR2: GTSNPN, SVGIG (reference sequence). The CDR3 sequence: CAWSDHSGANVLTF. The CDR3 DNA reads TGTGCCTGGAGCGACCACTCTGGGGCCAACGTCCTGACTTTC.

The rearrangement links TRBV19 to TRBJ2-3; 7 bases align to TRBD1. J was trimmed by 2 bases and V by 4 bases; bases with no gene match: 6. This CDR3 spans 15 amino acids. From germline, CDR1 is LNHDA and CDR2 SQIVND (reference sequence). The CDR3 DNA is TGTGCCAGTAGTACACCGACAGGGCTCACAGATACGCAGTATTTT. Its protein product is CASSTPTGLTDTQYF. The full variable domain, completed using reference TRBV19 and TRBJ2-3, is DGGITQSPKYLFRKEGQNVTLSCEQNLNHDAMYWYRQDPGQGLRLIYYSQIVNDFQKGDIAEGYSVSREKKESFPLTVTSAQKNPTAFYLCASSTPTGLTDTQYFGPGTRLTVL.

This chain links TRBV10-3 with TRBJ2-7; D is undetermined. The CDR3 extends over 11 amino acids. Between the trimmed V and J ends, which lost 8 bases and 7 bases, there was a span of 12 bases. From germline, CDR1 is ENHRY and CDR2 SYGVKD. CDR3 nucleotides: TGTGCCATCCGCTCTCACGGAGAGCAGTACGTC. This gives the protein CAIRSHGEQYV.

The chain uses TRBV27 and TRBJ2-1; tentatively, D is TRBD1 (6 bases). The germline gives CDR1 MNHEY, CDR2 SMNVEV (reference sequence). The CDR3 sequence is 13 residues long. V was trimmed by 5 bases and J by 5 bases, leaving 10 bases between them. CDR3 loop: CASSITGNNEQFF. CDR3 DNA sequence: TGTGCCAGCAGTATAACAGGGAACAATGAGCAGTTCTTC.

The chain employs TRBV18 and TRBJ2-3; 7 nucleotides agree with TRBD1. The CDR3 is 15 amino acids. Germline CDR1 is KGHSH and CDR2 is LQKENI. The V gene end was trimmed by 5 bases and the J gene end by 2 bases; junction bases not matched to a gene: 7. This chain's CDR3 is CASSTGTAATDTQYF. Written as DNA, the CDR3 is TGTGCCAGCTCAACCGGGACAGCCGCCACAGATACGCAGTATTTT. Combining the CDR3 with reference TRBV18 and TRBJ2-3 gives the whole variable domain NAGVMQNPRHLVRRRGQEARLRCSPMKGHSHVYWYRQLPEEGLKFMVYLQKENIIDESGMPKERFSAEFPKEGPSILRIQQVVRGDSAAYFCASSTGTAATDTQYFGPGTRLTVL.

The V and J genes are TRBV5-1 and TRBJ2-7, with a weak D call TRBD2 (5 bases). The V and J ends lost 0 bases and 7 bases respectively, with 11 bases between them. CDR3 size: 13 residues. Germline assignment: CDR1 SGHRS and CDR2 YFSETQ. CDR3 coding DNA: TGCGCCAGCAGCTTGGGGCAGACGGGGGAGCAGTACTTC. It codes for CASSLGQTGEQYF.

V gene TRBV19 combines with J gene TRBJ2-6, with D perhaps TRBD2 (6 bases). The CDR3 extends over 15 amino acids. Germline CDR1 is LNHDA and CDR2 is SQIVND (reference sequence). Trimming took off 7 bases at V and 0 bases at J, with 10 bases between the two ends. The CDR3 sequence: CASMTGSSGANVLTF. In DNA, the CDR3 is TGTGCCAGTATGACCGGGAGCTCTGGGGCCAACGTCCTGACTTTC.

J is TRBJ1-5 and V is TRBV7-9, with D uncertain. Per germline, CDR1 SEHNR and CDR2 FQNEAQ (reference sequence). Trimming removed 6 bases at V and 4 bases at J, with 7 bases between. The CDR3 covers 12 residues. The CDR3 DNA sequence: TGTGCCAGCAGGACGGGGAATCAGCCCCAGCATTTT. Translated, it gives CASRTGNQPQHF.

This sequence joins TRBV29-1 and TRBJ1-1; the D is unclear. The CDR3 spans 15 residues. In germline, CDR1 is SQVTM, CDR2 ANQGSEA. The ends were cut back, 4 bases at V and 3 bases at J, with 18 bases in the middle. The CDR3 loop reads CSVVSMGIRDTEAFF. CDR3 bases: TGCAGCGTTGTGTCCATGGGCATTCGGGACACTGAAGCTTTCTTT.

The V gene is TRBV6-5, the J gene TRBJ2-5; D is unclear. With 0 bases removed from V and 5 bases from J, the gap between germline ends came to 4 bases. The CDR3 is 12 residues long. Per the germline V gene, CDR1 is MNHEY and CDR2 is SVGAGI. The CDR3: CASSYSGETQYF. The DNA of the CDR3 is TGTGCCAGCAGTTACTCAGGGGAGACCCAGTACTTC.

The chain's CDR3 is CASSLGTSGTDTQYF. In nucleotides, the CDR3 is TGCGCCAGCAGCCTAGGGACTAGCGGCACAGATACGCAGTATTTT. The chain combines TRBV4-3 with TRBJ2-3; 10 bases match TRBD2. The CDR3 spans 15 residues. CDR1 is LGHNA and CDR2 is YSLEER in the germline V gene. The ends lost 4 bases at V and 1 base at J; junction bases unmatched: 2.

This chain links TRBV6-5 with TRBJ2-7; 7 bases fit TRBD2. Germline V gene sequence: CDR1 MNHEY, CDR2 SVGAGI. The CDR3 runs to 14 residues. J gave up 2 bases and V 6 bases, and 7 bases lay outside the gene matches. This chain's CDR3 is CASRRGTNTYEQYF. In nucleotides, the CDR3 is TGTGCCAGCAGACGGGGGACTAACACCTACGAGCAGTACTTC.

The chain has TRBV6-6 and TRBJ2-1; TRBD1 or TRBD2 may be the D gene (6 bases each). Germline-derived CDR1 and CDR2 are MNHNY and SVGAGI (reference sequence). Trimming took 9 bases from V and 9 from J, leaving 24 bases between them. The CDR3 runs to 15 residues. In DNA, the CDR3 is TGTGCCAGTCCACTGATGATGGAGGGGGGCGGTGAGCAGTTCTTC. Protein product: CASPLMMEGGGEQFF.

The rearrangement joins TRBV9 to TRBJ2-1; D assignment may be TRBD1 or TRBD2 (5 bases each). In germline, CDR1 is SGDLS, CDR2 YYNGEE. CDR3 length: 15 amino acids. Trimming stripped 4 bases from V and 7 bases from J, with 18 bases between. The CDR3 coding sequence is TGTGCCAGCAGCAACTACGGGACGAGGGATAATGAGCAGTTCTTC. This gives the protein CASSNYGTRDNEQFF.

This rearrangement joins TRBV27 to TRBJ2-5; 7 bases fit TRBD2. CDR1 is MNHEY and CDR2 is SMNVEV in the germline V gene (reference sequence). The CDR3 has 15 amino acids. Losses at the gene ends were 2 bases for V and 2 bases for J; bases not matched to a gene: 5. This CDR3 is CASSLKLASQETQYF. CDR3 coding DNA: TGTGCCAGCAGTTTAAAACTAGCGTCGCAAGAGACCCAGTACTTC.

The CDR3 nucleotides are TGCAGCGTGCGATACAACAGGGCCCAAAACACTGAAGCTTTCTTT. Translating gives CSVRYNRAQNTEAFF. This chain joins TRBV29-1 and TRBJ1-1; tentatively, D is TRBD1 (6 bases). The CDR3 is 15 residues long. The germline V gene encodes CDR1 SQVTM and CDR2 ANQGSEA. Trimming left V 6 bases short and J 2 bases short, with 19 bases between. Complete variable domain (other parts from reference TRBV29-1 and TRBJ1-1): SAVISQKPSRDICQRGTSLTIQCQVDSQVTMMFWYRQQPGQSLTLIATANQGSEATYESGFVIDKFPISRPNLTFSTLTVSNMSPEDSSIYLCSVRYNRAQNTEAFFGQGTRLTVV.

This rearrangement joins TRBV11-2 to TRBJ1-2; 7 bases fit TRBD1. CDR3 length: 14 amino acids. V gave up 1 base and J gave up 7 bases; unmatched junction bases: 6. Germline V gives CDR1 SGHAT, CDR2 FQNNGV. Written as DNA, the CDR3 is TGTGCCAGCAGCTTAGGGGACAGATCCTCTGGCTACACCTTC. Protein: CASSLGDRSSGYTF.

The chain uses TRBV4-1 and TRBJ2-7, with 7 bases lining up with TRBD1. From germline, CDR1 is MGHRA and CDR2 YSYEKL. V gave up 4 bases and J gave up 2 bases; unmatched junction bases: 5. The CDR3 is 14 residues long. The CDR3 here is CASSPGDRAYEQYF. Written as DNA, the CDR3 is TGCGCCAGCAGCCCCGGGGACAGAGCCTACGAGCAGTACTTC.

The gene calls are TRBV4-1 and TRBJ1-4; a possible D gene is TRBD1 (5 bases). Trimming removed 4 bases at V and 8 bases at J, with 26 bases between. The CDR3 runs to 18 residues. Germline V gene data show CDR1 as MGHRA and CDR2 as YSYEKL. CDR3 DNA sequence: TGCGCCAGCAGCCGGGGAGCGGGGCCACTACTCAACCGCGAAAAACTGTTTTTT. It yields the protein CASSRGAGPLLNREKLFF.

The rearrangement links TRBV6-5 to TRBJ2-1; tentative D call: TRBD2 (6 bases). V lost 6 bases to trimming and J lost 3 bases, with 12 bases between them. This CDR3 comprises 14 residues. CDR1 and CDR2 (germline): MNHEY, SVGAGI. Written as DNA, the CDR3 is TGTGCCAGCAGAGCCGGGACTTTCTACAATGAGCAGTTCTTC. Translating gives CASRAGTFYNEQFF.

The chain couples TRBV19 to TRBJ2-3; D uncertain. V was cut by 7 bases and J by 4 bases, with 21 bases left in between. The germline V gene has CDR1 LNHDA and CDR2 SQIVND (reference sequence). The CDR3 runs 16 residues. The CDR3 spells CASTDGLPPPPDTQYF. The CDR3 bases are TGTGCCAGTACCGATGGGCTACCCCCTCCCCCAGATACGCAGTATTTT.

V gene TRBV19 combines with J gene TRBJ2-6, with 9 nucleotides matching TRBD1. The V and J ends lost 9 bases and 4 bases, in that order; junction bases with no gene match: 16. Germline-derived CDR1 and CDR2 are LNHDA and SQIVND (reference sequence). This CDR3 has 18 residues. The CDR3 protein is CASNQAGTGYIGANVLTF. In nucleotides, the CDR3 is TGTGCCAGCAATCAAGCCGGGACAGGGTATATAGGGGCCAACGTCCTGACTTTC.

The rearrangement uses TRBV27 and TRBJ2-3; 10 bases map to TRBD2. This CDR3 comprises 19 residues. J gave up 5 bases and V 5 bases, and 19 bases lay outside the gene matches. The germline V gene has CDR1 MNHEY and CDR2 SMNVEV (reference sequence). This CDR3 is CASSAPRGKAGGQQDTQYF. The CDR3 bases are TGTGCCAGCAGTGCCCCGAGGGGCAAAGCGGGAGGGCAACAAGATACGCAGTATTTT.

The CDR3 sequence is CASSTGYADTQYF. In DNA, the CDR3 is TGTGCCAGCAGCACAGGGTACGCAGATACGCAGTATTTT. The J gene is TRBJ2-3, the V gene TRBV7-7, with a weak D call TRBD1 (6 bases). CDR1 and CDR2 from the germline V gene are SSHAT and FNYEAQ (reference sequence). V was pared by 5 bases and J by 4 bases, with 10 bases between. CDR3 length: 13 residues.

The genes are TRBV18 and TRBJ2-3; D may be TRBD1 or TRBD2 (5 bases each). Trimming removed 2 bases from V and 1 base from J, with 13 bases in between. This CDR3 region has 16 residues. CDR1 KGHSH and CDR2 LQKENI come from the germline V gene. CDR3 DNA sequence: TGTGCCAGCTCACCAGGCTCGGGGACCCGCACAGATACGCAGTATTTT. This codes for CASSPGSGTRTDTQYF. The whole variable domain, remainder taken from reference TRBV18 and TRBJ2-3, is NAGVMQNPRHLVRRRGQEARLRCSPMKGHSHVYWYRQLPEEGLKFMVYLQKENIIDESGMPKERFSAEFPKEGPSILRIQQVVRGDSAAYFCASSPGSGTRTDTQYFGPGTRLTVL.

CDR3 coding DNA: TGTGCCAGTAGTATAGAGGGCGGCCAGCCAGCTTACGAGCAGTACTTC. It codes for CASSIEGGQPAYEQYF. V usage is TRBV19 and J usage is TRBJ2-7; D gene uncertain. CDR1 LNHDA and CDR2 SQIVND come from the germline V gene (reference sequence). V was cut by 0 bases and J by 4 bases, with 16 bases left in between. CDR3 length: 16 amino acids.

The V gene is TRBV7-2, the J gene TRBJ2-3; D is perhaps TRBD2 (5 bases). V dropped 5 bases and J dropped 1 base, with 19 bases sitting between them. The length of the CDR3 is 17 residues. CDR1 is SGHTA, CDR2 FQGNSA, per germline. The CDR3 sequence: CASSQLGMLRGTDTQYF. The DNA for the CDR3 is TGTGCCAGCAGCCAACTAGGGATGCTTAGAGGCACAGATACGCAGTATTTT.